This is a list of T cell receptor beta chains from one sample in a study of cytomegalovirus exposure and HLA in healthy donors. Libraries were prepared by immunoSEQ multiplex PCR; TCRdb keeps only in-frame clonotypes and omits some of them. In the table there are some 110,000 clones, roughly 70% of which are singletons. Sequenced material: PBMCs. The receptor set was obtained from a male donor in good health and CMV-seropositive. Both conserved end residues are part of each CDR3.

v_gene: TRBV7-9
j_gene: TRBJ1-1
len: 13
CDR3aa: CASSPDQGAEAFF

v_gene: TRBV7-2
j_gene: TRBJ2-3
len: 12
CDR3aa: CASSLASDTQYF

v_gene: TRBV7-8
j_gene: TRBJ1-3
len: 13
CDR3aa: CASSPSSGNTIYF

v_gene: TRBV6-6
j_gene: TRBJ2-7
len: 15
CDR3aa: CASRDRATGDYEQYF

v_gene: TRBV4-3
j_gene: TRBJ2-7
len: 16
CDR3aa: CASSQDRTSATYEQYF

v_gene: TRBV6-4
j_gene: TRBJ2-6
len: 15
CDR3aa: CANPLTGNGANVLTF

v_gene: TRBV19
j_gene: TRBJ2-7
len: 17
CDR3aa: CASSILGQGPSSYEQYF

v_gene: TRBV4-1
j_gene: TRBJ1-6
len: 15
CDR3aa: CASSQVAPGNSPLHF

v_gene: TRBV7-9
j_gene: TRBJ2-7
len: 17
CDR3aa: CASSSETGHHTGYEQYF

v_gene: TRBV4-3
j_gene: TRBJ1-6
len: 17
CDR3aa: CASSQGDTSSYNSPLHF

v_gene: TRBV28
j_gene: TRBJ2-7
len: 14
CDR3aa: CASSFGQGPHEQYF

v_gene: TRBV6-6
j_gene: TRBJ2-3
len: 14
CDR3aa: CASNKRGGTDTQYF

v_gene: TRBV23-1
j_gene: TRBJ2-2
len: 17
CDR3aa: CASSPPPGSGNTGELFF

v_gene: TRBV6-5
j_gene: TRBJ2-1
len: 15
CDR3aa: CASTTGPSSYNEQFF

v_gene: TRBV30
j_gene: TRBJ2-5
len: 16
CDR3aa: CAWSITSGRAAETQYF

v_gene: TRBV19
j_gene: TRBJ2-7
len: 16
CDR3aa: CASSIDQTGTNYEQYF

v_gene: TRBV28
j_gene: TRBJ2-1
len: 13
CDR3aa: CASSFLSYNEQFF

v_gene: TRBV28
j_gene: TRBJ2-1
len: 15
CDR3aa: CASSVTSGSYNEQFF

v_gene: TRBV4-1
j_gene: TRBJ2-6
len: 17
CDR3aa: CASSLNRRGAGANVLTF

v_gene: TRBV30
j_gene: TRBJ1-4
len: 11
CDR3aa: CAWSVQEKLFF

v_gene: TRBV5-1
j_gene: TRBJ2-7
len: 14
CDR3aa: CASSLVPAEVEQYF

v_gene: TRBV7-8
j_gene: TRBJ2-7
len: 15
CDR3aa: CASSLERGASYEQYF

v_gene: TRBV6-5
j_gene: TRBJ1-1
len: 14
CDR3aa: CASSYGRLNTEAFF

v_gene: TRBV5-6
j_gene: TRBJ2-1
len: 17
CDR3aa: CASSLIHLAGSYNEQFF

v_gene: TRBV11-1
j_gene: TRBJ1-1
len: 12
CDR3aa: CASSTYYTEAFF

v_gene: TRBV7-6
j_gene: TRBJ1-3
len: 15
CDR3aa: CASSLGGFAGNTIYF

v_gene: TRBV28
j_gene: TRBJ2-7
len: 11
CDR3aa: CASTLSDEQYF

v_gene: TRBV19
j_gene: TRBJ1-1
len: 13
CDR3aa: CASSGTGGTEAFF